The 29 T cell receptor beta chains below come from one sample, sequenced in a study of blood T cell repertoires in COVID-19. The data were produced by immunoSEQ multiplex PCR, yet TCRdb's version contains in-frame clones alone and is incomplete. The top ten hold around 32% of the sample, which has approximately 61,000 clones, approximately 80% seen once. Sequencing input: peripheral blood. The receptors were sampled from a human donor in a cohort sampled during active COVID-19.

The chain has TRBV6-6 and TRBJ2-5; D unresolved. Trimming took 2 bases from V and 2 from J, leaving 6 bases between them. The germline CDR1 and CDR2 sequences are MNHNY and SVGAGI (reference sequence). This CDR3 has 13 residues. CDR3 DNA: TGTGCCAGCAGTTACCTACGGCAAGAGACCCAGTACTTC. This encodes CASSYLRQETQYF.

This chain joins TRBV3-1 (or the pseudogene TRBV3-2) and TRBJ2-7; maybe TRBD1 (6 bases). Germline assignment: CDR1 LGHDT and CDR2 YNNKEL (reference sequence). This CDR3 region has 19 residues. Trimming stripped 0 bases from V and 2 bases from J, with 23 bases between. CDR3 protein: CASSQERGWGQGKPYEQYF. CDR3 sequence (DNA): TGTGCCAGCAGCCAAGAGAGGGGGTGGGGGCAGGGGAAGCCCTACGAGCAGTACTTC.

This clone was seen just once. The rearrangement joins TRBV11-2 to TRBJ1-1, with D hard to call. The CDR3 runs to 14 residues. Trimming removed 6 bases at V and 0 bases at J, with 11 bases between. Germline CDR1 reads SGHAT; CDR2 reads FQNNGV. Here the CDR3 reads CASSSQLVNTEAFF. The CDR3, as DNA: TGTGCCAGCAGTTCCCAGTTGGTGAACACTGAAGCTTTCTTT.

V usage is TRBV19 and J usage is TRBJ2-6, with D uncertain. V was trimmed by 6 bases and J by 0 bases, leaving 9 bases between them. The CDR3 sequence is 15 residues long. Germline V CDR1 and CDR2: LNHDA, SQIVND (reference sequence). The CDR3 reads CASRPVFSGANVLTF. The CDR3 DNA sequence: TGTGCCAGTAGGCCAGTGTTCTCTGGGGCCAACGTCCTGACTTTC.

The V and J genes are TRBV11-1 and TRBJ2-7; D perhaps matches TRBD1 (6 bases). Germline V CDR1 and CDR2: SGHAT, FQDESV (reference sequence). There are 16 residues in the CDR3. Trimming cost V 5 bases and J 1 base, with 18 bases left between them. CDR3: CASSDIYRAVSYEQYF. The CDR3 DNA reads TGTGCCAGCAGCGACATATACAGGGCAGTGTCCTACGAGCAGTACTTC. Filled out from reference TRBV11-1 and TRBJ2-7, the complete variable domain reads EAEVAQSPRYKITEKSQAVAFWCDPISGHATLYWYRQILGQGPELLVQFQDESVVDDSQLPKDRFSAERLKGVDSTLKIQPAELGDSAMYLCASSDIYRAVSYEQYFGPGTRLTVT.

In DNA, the CDR3 is TGTGCCAGCTCACCCTCGTCCGGGGGGCCCGATTCAGGAGGAAAGACCCAGTACTTC. This sequence encodes CASSPSSGGPDSGGKTQYF. The V gene is TRBV18, the J gene TRBJ2-5, with D possibly TRBD2 on 7 matching bases. Between the trimmed V and J ends, which lost 3 bases and 6 bases, there was a span of 29 bases. The length of the CDR3 is 19 residues. The germline CDR1 and CDR2 sequences are KGHSH and LQKENI.

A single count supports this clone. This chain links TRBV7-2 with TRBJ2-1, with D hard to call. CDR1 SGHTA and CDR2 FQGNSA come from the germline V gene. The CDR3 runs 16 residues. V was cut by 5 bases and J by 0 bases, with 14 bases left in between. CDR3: CASSDKARISYNEQFF. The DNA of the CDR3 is TGTGCCAGCAGCGATAAGGCCAGGATCTCCTACAATGAGCAGTTCTTC.

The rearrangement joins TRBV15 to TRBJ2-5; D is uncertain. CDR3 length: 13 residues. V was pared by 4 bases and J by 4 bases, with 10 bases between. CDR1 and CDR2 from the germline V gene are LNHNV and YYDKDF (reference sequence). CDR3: CATSIRRGETQYF. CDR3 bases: TGTGCCACCAGCATCCGACGAGGAGAGACCCAGTACTTC.

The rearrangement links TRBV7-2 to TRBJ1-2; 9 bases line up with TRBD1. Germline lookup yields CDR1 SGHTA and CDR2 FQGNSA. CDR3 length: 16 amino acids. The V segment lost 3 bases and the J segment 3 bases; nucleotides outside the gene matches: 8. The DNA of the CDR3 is TGTGCCAGCAGCTTTGGGTGGACAGGGGAGGACTATGGCTACACCTTC. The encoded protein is CASSFGWTGEDYGYTF.

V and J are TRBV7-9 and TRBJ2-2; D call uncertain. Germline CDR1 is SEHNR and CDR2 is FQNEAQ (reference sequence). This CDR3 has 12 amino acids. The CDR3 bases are TGTGGGGCAAGTGCGAACACCGGGGAGCTGTTTTTT. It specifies CGASANTGELFF.

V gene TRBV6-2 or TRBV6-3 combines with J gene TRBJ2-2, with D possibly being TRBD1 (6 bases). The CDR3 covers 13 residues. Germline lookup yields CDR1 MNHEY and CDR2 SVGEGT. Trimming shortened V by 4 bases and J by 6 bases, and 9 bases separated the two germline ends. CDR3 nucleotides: TGTGCCAGCAGTTCCAGGGGTGCCGGGGAGCTGTTTTTT. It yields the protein CASSSRGAGELFF.

As DNA, the CDR3 is TGTGCCAGCAGCATGGGACAGGGCCAGCCCCAGCATTTT. Its translation: CASSMGQGQPQHF. This chain joins TRBV7-3 and TRBJ1-5, with 9 bases aligning to TRBD1. V shed 5 bases and J 7 bases; nucleotides not matched to a gene: 3. The CDR3 extends over 13 amino acids. CDR1 and CDR2 from the germline V gene are SGHTA and FQGTGA.

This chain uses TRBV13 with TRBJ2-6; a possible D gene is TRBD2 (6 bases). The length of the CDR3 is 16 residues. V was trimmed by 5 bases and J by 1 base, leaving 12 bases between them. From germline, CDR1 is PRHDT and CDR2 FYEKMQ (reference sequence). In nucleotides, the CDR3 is TGTGCCAGCAGCGGCCGGACTATGTCTGGGGCCAACGTCCTGACTTTC. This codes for CASSGRTMSGANVLTF.

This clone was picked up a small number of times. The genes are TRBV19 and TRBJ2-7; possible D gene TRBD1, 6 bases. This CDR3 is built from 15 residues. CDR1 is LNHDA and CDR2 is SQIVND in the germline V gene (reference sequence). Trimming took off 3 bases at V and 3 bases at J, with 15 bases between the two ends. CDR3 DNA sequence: TGTGCCAGTAGTATGTCTCAGGGGATGTTCTACGAGCAGTACTTC. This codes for CASSMSQGMFYEQYF. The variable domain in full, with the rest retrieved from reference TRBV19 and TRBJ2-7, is DGGITQSPKYLFRKEGQNVTLSCEQNLNHDAMYWYRQDPGQGLRLIYYSQIVNDFQKGDIAEGYSVSREKKESFPLTVTSAQKNPTAFYLCASSMSQGMFYEQYFGPGTRLTVT.

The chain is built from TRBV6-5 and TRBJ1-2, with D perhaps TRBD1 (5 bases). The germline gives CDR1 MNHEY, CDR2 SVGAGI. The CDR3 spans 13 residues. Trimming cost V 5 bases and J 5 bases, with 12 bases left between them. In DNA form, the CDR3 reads TGTGCCAGCAGTACCCCTGGGGGGTATGGCTACACCTTC. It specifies CASSTPGGYGYTF.

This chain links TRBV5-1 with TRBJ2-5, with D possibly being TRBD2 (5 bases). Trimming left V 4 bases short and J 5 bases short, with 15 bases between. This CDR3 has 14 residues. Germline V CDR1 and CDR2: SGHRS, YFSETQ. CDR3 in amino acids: CASSPRTGGETQYF. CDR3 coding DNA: TGCGCCAGCAGCCCAAGGACCGGCGGGGAGACCCAGTACTTC.

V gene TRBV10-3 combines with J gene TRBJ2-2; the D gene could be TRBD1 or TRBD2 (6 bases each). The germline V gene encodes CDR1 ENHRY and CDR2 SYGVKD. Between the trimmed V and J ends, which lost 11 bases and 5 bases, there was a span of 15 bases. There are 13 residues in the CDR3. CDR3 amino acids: CAASGGRTGELFF. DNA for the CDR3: TGTGCCGCCAGTGGGGGGCGGACCGGGGAGCTGTTTTTT.

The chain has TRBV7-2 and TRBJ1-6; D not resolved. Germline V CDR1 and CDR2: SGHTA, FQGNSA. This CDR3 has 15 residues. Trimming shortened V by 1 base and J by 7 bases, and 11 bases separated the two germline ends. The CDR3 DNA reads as TGTGCCAGCAGCTTAGGAACAGAAAGGAATTCACCCCTCCACTTT. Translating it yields CASSLGTERNSPLHF.

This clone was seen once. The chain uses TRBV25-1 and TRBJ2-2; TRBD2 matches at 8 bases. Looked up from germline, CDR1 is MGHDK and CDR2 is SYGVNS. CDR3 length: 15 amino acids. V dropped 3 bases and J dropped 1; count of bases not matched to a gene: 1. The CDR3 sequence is CASSEAGGNTGELFF. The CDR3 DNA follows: TGTGCCAGCAGTGAGGCGGGAGGGAACACCGGGGAGCTGTTTTTT.

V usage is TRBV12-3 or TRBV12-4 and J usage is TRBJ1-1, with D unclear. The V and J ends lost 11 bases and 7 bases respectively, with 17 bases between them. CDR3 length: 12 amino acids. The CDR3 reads CAVYFTAGEAFF. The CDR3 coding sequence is TGTGCCGTTTACTTTACCGCCGGTGAAGCTTTCTTT.

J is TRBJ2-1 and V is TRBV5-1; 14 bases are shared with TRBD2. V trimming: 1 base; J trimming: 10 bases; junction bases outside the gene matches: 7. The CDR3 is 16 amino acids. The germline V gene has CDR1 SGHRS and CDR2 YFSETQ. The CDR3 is CASSLPTGTSGGEQFF. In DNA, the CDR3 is TGCGCCAGCAGCTTGCCGACCGGGACTAGCGGGGGCGAGCAGTTCTTC.

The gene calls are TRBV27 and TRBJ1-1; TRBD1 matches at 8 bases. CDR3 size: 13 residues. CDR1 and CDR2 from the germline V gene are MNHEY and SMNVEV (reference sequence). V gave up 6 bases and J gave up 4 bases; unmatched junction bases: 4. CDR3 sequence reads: CASRRQGSTEAFF. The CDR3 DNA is TGTGCCAGCAGACGACAGGGGAGCACTGAAGCTTTCTTT.

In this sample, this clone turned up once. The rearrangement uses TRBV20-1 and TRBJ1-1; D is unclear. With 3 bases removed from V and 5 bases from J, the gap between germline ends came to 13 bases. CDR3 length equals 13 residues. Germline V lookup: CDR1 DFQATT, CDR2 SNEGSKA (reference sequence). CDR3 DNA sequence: TGCAGTGCTAGTGGCGGGCTAGGGACTGAAGCTTTCTTT. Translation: CSASGGLGTEAFF.

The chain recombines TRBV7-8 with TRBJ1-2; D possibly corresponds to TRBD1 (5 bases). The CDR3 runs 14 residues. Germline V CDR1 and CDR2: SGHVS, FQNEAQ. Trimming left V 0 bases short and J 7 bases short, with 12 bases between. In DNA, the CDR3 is TGTGCCAGCAGCTTAGCTTCAACGGGGGGTGGCTACACCTTC. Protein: CASSLASTGGGYTF.

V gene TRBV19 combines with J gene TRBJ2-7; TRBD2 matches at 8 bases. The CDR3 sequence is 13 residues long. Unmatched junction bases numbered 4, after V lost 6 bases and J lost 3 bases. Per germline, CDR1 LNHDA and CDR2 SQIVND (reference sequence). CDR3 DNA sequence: TGTGCCAGTAGCTCCAGCGGGAGCTACGAGCAGTACTTC. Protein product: CASSSSGSYEQYF.

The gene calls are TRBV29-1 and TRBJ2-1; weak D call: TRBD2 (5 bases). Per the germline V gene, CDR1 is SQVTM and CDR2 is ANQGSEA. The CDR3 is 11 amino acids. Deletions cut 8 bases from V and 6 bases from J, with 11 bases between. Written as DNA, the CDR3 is TGCAGCTCCCGAGGAGGCAATGAGCAGTTCTTC. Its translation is CSSRGGNEQFF.

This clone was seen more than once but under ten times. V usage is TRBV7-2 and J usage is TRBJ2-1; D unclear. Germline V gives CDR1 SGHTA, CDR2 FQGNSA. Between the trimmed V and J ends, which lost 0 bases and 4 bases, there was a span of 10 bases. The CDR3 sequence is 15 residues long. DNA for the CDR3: TGTGCCAGCAGCTTAGCCCGGTCCCTTTACAATGAGCAGTTCTTC. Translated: CASSLARSLYNEQFF. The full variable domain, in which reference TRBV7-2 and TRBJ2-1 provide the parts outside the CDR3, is GAGVSQSPSNKVTEKGKDVELRCDPISGHTALYWYRQSLGQGLEFLIYFQGNSAPDKSGLPSDRFSAERTGGSVSTLTIQRTQQEDSAVYLCASSLARSLYNEQFFGPGTRLTVL.

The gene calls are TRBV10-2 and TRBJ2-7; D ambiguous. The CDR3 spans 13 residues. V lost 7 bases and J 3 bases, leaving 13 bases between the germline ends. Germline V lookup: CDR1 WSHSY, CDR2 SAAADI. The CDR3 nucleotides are TGCGCCAGCACCCGGCCCGCGGACTACGAGCAGTACTTC. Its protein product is CASTRPADYEQYF.

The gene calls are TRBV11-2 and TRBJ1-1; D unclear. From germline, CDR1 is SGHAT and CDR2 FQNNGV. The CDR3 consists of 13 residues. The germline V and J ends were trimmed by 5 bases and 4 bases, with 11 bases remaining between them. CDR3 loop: CASSPGVATEAFF. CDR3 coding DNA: TGTGCCAGCAGCCCCGGGGTTGCCACTGAAGCTTTCTTT.